This T cell receptor (beta chain) is from a study of cytomegalovirus exposure and HLA in healthy donors (dated by TCRdb to the late 2010s). Notes on the research overall: According to an earlier analysis of a few hundred of the donors, 200 million or so T cells yielded some 120 million unique TCR beta sequences and around 300 Gb of sequence data. A few DR-DQ haplotypes were treated as single units for association and clustering because of strong linkage in the cohort. In a later analysis, previously published TCR beta repertoires from roughly 710 donors were re-analyzed and high-resolution HLA genotyping was added so that TCR occurrence patterns could be studied. In addition to the first cohort of roughly 670 subjects, a separate validation cohort of 130 or so different subjects was used. High-throughput TCR immunosequencing, statistical association of individual TCRs with disease status, and machine learning were combined to predict cytomegalovirus infection status. The number of donors typed differed by locus, with roughly 629-640 for A, B, C, DRB1 and DQB1, 522 for DQA1, some 570 for DPA1, and around 430 for DPB1. The study aimed to test whether cataloging public T cell receptors could reveal signatures of past pathogen exposure. About 300 gigabases of sequencing data and 70 million to 85 million unique TCR sequences were included in an early release covering around 650 HLA-typed donors. The T cell repertoires of several hundred subjects were profiled by immunosequencing and related to cytomegalovirus serostatus. On average, roughly 250,000 unique TCR beta nucleotide sequences were sequenced per donor among about 400 genotyped donors of the cohort, with roughly 19% of those sequences being non-productive. All discovery cohort repertoires had been generated using a single sequencing platform. Donor age, sex, ethnicity and CMV serostatus were compiled together with the repertoire data. An earlier analysis of some 500 of the donors applied high-throughput TCR beta sequencing to assess whether each TCR beta V gene segment acted as functional or pseudogenic. Among the approximately 400 genotyped donors, around 81% belonged to the genetic ancestry cluster associated with self-reported Caucasian donors. A later genetic analysis took genome-wide SNP genotypes for about 55% of the 666 donors and used that subset as a discovery cohort. In the later analysis, no new phenotypic data were used to find candidate immune exposures; instead, reliance was placed on TCR beta sequences and their occurrence across donors. Both class I and class II loci were covered by HLA typing, at four-digit resolution.

What the work shows at the level of the full study, not this receptor alone: The study gave a list of over 150 TCR beta chains associated with cytomegalovirus. A later genetic analysis reported fewer N-insertions in productive TCRs among donors in an Asian-associated ancestry cluster than the 666-donor mean. The earlier analysis of around 600 of the donors excluded some 15 rarely observed V segments, including chromosome 9 orphons, because counts were too low. The 87-base-pair reads could not distinguish some IMGT-functional V segments, including TRBV6-2 and TRBV6-3, so those segments were excluded. Specific HLA alleles were associated with over 15,000 TCR beta sequences at a false discovery rate of 0.05 in a later analysis. Strong co-occurrence of HLA alleles, especially DR and DQ, made assigning TCR associations to individual alleles difficult. In a later analysis, several top co-occurrence clusters were reported to appear linked to parvovirus B19, influenza, CMV and Epstein-Barr virus. A group of highly shared sequence variants was considered likely to be a technical artifact of the sequencing pipeline. According to a later analysis, most CMV-associated TCR beta chains appeared to be HLA-restricted, and the HLA associations seemed to be driven largely by CMV exposure. An association between a missense DCLRE1C variant and V-gene and J-gene trimming of TCR beta chains was found in a later genetic analysis and replicated in an independent cohort. For the cohort, immune exposure information was limited to CMV serostatus. An earlier analysis of several hundred of the donors showed that most TCR beta V segments appeared in productive rearrangements either about 87% or about 30% of the time, which broadly matched IMGT annotations. According to the authors, the approach could potentially be generalized to other disease states and immunological phenotypes. The presence/absence analyses assumed that sequencing depth was roughly uniform across donors, and that assumption may not be true. A later analysis found that HLA-associated TCR beta chains were more clonally expanded and had lower generation probabilities than equally common non-associated chains. A further reported finding was that TCR beta sequences accurately predicted the HLA-A and HLA-B alleles for most subjects in the first cohort. Three of the identified cytomegalovirus-associated TCR beta chains were confirmed in vitro to be specific for cytomegalovirus antigens. A later analysis found that TCR association rates varied across HLA loci, with DRB1 alleles showing the most associated TCRs and HLA-C alleles the fewest. In both the original and validation cohorts, the classifier was reported to diagnose cytomegalovirus status with high specificity and sensitivity. Linkage disequilibrium might explain the correlated functional status among segregating V segments, but an unknown experimental factor could not be excluded. Across donors, most TCR sequences were observed very rarely, whereas some public TCRs were present in many individuals. This cohort had only TCR beta chains sequenced, and the lack of alpha or paired-chain data limited which features could be detected. HLA typing was unavailable for some donors at each locus, so association tests used only the typed subset.

In its sample, this clone was seen once. No antigen is known for it. Base qualities are not recorded, but no much larger clone differs from it by a single base. CDR3 length: 14 amino acids, cysteine to phenylalanine. This entry keeps only the CDR3 DNA: 42 bases, framed from base 1. V is trimmed back by 4 bases and J by 6 bases, and the junction contains 3 bases that no gene match accounts for. CDR1 SGHRS and CDR2 YFSETQ were looked up in the germline V gene. The cohort consisted of fewer than 700 healthy bone marrow donors. All cohort members were sampled while nominally healthy, although unrecorded immune exposures were likely present. The donor was CMV seronegative and was included in the group of around 320 seronegative cohort members. Each donor provided a peripheral blood sample, and peripheral blood mononuclear cells were used for TCR beta sequencing. Genomic DNA extraction from the blood cell samples was performed with the Qiagen DNeasy Blood Extraction Kit.

The library came from the immunoSEQ multiplex PCR assay. The multiplex PCR relied on a mix of 60 forward primers for TCR Vbeta segments and 13 reverse primers for TCR Jbeta segments. A multiplex PCR assay on genomic DNA amplified the CDR3 region of rearranged TCR beta genes. Amplified TCR beta libraries were sequenced as 87-base-pair reads on the Illumina HiSeq System. The study's own analysis went as follows. Across the roughly 600 repertoires, a later analysis counted around 80 million unique TCR beta chains, 9.5 million to 12 million of which were shared by at least two donors. To remove PCR and sequencing errors, raw reads were error-corrected and collapsed into unique sequences using a nearest-neighbor algorithm that merged closely related sequences. CDR3 sequences were aligned to IMGT reference sequences to assign V, D and J gene segments. Each retained sequence needed at least a six-nucleotide match to both a V gene segment and a J gene segment. A rearrangement counted as productive if the CDR3 had no stop codons and remained in frame with V and J, and every other rearrangement counted as non-productive. CDR3 was defined according to IMGT convention as the region running from the second conserved V-encoded cysteine to the conserved J-encoded phenylalanine. The earlier analysis of about 610 of the donors excluded any sequence lacking an unambiguous match to a single V gene segment. In an earlier analysis of approximately 550 of the donors, V segments were called functional above 56.7% productive rearrangements and were called segregating when the between-donor standard deviation exceeded 5%. To diagnose cytomegalovirus status from the catalog of TCR beta chain sequences, a statistical classification framework was built. In a later analysis, TCR nucleotide sequences were compared against IMGT/GENE-DB human TR gene sequences so that V and J genes could be assigned. In a later analysis, CDR3 sequences and most-parsimonious VDJ recombination scenarios were assigned using the TCRdist pipeline. In a later analysis, each TCR beta chain was defined by its CDR3 amino acid sequence together with its V-gene family, and reads without a unique V-gene family were excluded. In a later analysis, fewer than 600 highly shared, low-generation-probability nucleotide sequences were removed to address suspected cross-contamination and a sequencing artifact. In a later analysis, a clonal expansion index for each public chain was calculated from normalized within-repertoire ranks of inferred template counts. Generation probabilities in a later analysis came from a VDJ recombination model fitted to out-of-frame rearrangements, and those results were checked against IGoR. Hypergeometric tests were used in a later analysis to score TCR-TCR, TCR-HLA and TCR-CMV co-occurrence, with a repertoire-size bias correction applied to the TCR pairs. In a later analysis, false discovery rates were estimated by permuting HLA or CMV assignments 20 times. In a later analysis, co-occurring TCRs were grouped with DBSCAN, and TCRdist sequence similarity was added when clustering was performed within HLA-allele-positive subsets. Repertoires with fewer than 30,000 or more than 120,000 public chains were left out of co-occurrence clustering, as were five repertoires with anomalous nucleotide sharing. Imported from immuneACCESS, the table was reduced by TCRdb to in-frame sequences with V and J called. These copies leave out some clones; in studies compared against another copy, an unresolved V gene accounts for under half, and the cause of the remainder is not known. The DNA gave D and trimming, while V, J and clone size come from that table. This sample holds about 200,000 clones; roughly 83% were observed only once. 1.6% of the sample lies in the top ten.

The rearranged segments are TRBV5-1 and TRBJ2-2, with 10 middle bases fitting TRBD1. The TCR sequence derives from a woman between 45 and 60 years old in good health and CMV-seronegative. Material for sequencing was PBMCs. CDR3 loop: CASSGGQGSGELFF. The nucleotide sequence is TGCGCCAGCAGCGGGGGACAGGGGTCCGGGGAGCTGTTTTTT. Beyond the CDR3, the reference TRBV5-1 and TRBJ2-2 genes provide the residues; the full variable domain reads: KAGVTQTPRYLIKTRGQQVTLSCSPISGHRSVSWYQQTPGQGLQFLFEYFSETQRNKGNFPGRFSGRQFSNSRSEMNVSTLELGDSALYLCASSGGQGSGELFFGEGSRLTVL.